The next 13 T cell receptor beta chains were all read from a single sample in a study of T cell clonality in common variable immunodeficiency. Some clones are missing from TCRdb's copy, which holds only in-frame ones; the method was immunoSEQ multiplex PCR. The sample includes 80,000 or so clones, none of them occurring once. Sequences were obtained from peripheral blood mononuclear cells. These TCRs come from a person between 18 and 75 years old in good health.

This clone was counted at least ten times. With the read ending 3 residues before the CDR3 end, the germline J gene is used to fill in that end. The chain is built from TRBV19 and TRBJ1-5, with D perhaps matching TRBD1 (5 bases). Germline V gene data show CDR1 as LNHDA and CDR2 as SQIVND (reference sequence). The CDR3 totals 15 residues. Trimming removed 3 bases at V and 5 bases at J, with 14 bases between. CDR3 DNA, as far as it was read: TGTGCCAGTAGTATGTCAGGGAACACCTATCAGCCC. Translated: CASSMSGNTYQP. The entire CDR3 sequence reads CASSMSGNTYQPQHF.

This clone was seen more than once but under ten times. The sequenced CDR3 bases are TGTGCCAGCAGCTTCGAGGGTCCGGACACTGAA. It yields the protein CASSFEGPDTE. The full CDR3 protein reads CASSFEGPDTEAFF. This rearrangement joins TRBV11-1 to TRBJ1-1; D is unclear. Read data end 3 residues before the CDR3 end; the end is taken from the germline J gene. The CDR3 is 14 residues long. Looked up from germline, CDR1 is SGHAT and CDR2 is FQDESV (reference sequence). Trimming removed 3 bases at V and 3 bases at J, with 11 bases between.

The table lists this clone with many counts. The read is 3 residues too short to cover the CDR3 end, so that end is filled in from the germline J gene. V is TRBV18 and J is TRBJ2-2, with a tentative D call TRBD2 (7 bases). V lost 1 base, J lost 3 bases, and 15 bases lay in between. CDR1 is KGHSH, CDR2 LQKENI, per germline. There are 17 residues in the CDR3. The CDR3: CASSPQLLGGHTGELFF. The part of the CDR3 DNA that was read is TGTGCCAGCTCACCACAACTCCTCGGGGGGCACACCGGGGAG.

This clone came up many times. The CDR3 reads CASSPTTPENTEAFF. The sequenced CDR3 bases are TGTGCCAGCAGCCCGACGACACCCGAGAACACTGAA. V gene TRBV5-6 combines with J gene TRBJ1-1; D remains ambiguous. The read ends 3 residues shy of where the CDR3 ends; the end is completed using the germline J gene. The CDR3 covers 15 residues. CDR1 and CDR2 (germline): SGHDT, YYEEEE. Between the trimmed V and J ends, which lost 4 bases and 1 base, there was a span of 14 bases.

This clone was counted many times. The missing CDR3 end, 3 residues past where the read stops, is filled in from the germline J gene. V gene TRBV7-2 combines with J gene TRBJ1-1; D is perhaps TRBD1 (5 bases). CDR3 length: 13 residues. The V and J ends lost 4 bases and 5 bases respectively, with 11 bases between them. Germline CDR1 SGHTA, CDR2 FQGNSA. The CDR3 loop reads CASSSTEGTEAFF. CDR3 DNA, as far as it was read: TGTGCCAGCAGCTCCACAGAGGGGACTGAA.

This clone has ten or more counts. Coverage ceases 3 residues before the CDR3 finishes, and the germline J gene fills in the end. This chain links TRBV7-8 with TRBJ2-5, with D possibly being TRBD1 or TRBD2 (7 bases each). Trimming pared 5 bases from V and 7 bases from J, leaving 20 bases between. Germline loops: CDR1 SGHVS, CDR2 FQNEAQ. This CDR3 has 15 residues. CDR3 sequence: CASSPAGQQPGTQYF. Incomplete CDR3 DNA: TGTGCCAGCAGCCCAGCGGGACAGCAACCCGGGACC.

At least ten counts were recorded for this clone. Incomplete CDR3 DNA: TGTGCCAGCAGCTTAACGGCGGGAGGGCACCCATCTAGCACAGATACG. This gives the protein CASSLTAGGHPSSTDT. The whole CDR3 protein reads CASSLTAGGHPSSTDTQYF. This chain connects TRBV7-3 to TRBJ2-3; 9 bases are shared with TRBD2. The sequence runs out 3 residues before the end of the CDR3; the remainder is reconstructed from the germline J gene. CDR3 length: 19 residues. V lost 0 bases, J lost 0 bases, and 10 bases stayed unmatched. CDR1 SGHTA and CDR2 FQGTGA come from the germline V gene. The variable domain in full, with the rest retrieved from reference TRBV7-3 and TRBJ2-3, is GAGVSQTPSNKVTEKGKYVELRCDPISGHTALYWYRQSLGQGPEFLIYFQGTGAADDSGLPNDRFFAVRPEGSVSTLKIQRTERGDSAVYLCASSLTAGGHPSSTDTQYFGPGTRLTVL.

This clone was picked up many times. Here the CDR3 reads CASSEGAYGYTF. CDR3 bases read: TGTGCCAGCAGTGAAGGCGCCTATGGC. V is TRBV6-1 and J is TRBJ1-2; D remains unclear. The missing CDR3 end, 3 residues past where the read stops, is filled in from the germline J gene. The germline V gene has CDR1 MNHNS and CDR2 SASEGT. This CDR3 has 12 amino acids. The V gene lost 1 base and the J gene lost 4 bases, with 4 bases spanning the gap.

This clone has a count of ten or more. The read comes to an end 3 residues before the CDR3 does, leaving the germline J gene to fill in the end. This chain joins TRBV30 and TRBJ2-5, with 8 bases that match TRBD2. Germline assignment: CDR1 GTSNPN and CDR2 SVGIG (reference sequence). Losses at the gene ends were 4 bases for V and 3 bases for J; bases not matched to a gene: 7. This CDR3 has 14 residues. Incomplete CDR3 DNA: TGTGCCTGGAATTCAGCGGGAGTGAAAGAGACC. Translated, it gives CAWNSAGVKET. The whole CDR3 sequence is CAWNSAGVKETQYF.

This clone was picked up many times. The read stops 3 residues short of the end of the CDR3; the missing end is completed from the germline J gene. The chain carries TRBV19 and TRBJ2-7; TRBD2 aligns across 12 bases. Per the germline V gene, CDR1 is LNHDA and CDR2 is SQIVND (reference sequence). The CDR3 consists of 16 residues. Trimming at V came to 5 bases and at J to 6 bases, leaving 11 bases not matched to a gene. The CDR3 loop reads CASSQPSGRAPLEQYF. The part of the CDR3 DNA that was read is TGTGCCAGTAGTCAACCTAGCGGGAGGGCTCCCCTCGAG.

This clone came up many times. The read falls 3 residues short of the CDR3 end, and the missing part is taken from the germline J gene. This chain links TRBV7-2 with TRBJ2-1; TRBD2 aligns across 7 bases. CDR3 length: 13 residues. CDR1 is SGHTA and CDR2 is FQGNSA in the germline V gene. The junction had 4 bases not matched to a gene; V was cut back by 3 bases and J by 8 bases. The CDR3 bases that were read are TGTGCCAGCAGCTTTGGACTAGTCGATGAG. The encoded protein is CASSFGLVDE. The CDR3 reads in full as CASSFGLVDEQFF.

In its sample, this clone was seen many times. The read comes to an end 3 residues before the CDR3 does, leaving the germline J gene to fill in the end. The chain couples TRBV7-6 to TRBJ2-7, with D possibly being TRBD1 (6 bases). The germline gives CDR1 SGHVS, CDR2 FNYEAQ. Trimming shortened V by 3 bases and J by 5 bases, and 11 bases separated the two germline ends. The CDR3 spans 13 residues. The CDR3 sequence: CASSFGGGDEQYF. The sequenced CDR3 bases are TGTGCCAGCAGCTTTGGTGGGGGCGACGAG.

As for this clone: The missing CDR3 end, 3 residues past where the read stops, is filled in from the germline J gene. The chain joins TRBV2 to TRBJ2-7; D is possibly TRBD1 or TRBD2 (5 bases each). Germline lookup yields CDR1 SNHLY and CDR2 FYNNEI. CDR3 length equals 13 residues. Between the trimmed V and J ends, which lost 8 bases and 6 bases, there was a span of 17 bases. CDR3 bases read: TGTGCCAGCGAACCGGACACCGGAGGCGAG. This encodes CASEPDTGGE. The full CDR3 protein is CASEPDTGGEQYF.